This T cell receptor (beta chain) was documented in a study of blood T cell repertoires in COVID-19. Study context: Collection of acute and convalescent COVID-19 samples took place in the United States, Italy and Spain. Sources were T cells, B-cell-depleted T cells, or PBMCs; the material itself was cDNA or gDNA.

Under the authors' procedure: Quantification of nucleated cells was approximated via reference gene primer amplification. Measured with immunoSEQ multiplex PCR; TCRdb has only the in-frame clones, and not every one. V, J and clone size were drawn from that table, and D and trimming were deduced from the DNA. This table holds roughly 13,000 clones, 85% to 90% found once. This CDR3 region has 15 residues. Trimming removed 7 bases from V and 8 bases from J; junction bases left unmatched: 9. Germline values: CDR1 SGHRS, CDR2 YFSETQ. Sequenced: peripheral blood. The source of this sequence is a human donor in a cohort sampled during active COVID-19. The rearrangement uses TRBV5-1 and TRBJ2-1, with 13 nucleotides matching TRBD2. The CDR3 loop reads CASARTSGSIDEQFF. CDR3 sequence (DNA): TGCGCCAGCGCTCGGACTAGCGGGAGTATCGATGAGCAGTTCTTC. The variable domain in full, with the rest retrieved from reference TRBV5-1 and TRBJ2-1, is KAGVTQTPRYLIKTRGQQVTLSCSPISGHRSVSWYQQTPGQGLQFLFEYFSETQRNKGNFPGRFSGRQFSNSRSEMNVSTLELGDSALYLCASARTSGSIDEQFFGPGTRLTVL.